These 32 T cell receptor beta chains came from one sample sequenced in a study of identical twins. TCRdb recomputed calls from the 5' RACE reads with MiXCR, one row per CDR3 protein. The data contain around 250,000 distinct CDR3 sequences, roughly 8% of them singletons. These data also formed part of another study, on yellow fever vaccine responses in identical twins.

The specimen was CD8+ T cells sorted from blood. The receptors shown here come from a woman in her late teens or twenties in good health.

This clonotype was seen at least ten times. CDR3 DNA sequence: TGTGCCAGCAGCTTACTAGCGGGAGAAGTGCAGTTCTTC. This codes for CASSLLAGEVQFF. The rearrangement joins TRBV7-2 to TRBJ2-1; 10 bases are a match to TRBD2. The germline V gene encodes CDR1 SGHTA and CDR2 FQGNSA. Unmatched junction bases numbered 4, after V lost 2 bases and J lost 12 bases. The CDR3 sequence is 13 residues long.

At least ten counts were recorded for this clonotype. CDR3 nucleotide sequence: TGTGCCAGCAGTTTTTGGGGAGGGGGCAATCAGCCCCAGCATTTT. Translating gives CASSFWGGGNQPQHF. The chain carries TRBV12-3 or TRBV12-4 and TRBJ1-5; the D gene is possibly TRBD1 (5 bases). CDR3 length: 15 residues. Deletions cut 3 bases from V and 2 bases from J, with 11 bases between.

The J gene is TRBJ2-7, the V gene TRBV6-2 or TRBV6-3, with 9 nucleotides matching TRBD2. This CDR3 contains 17 residues. After removal of 3 bases from V and 0 bases from J, the junction contained 9 bases not matched to a gene. Germline V CDR1 and CDR2: MNHEY, SVGEGT. The CDR3 nucleotides read TGTGCCAGCAGTTATGGGCTAGCGGGGACGAGCTCCTACGAGCAGTACTTC. It specifies CASSYGLAGTSSYEQYF.

The chain carries TRBV4-3 and TRBJ2-3; D is uncertain. The CDR3 totals 13 residues. CDR1 and CDR2 (germline): LGHNA, YSLEER. Trimming removed 1 base at V and 4 bases at J, with 6 bases between. The CDR3 DNA follows: TGCGCCAGCAGCCAAGGGAACCCAGATACGCAGTATTTT. Amino acid sequence: CASSQGNPDTQYF.

CDR3 nucleotide sequence: TGTGCCAGCAGCTTACTTGAGGGACGGATCTACGAGCAGTACTTC. Protein product: CASSLLEGRIYEQYF. The V call is TRBV11-3, the J call TRBJ2-7, with D perhaps given as TRBD1 or TRBD2 (5 bases each). The CDR3 is 15 residues long. V was clipped by 2 bases and J by 3 bases, with 14 bases between them. Germline-derived CDR1 and CDR2 are SGHNT and YENEEA.

As for this clonotype: A read error may explain this, as a much larger clone is one base away. The chain links TRBV29-1 to TRBJ2-7, with D unclear. CDR1 SQVTM and CDR2 ANQGSEA come from the germline V gene. The CDR3 is 12 residues long. CDR3 region: CRVEARNYEQYF. The CDR3 DNA reads as TGCCGCGTTGAGGCCAGGAACTACGAGCAGTACTTC.

In this sample, this clonotype turned up many times. V gene TRBV7-9 combines with J gene TRBJ2-1; unclear D gene. This CDR3 contains 12 residues. Germline lookup yields CDR1 SEHNR and CDR2 FQNEAQ (reference sequence). V lost 4 bases and J lost 8, with 9 bases in between. CDR3 nucleotides: TGTGCCAGCAGCTCAAACACGGATGAGCAGTTCTTC. This sequence encodes CASSSNTDEQFF.

This rearrangement joins TRBV5-5 to TRBJ1-2, with TRBD1 identical over 8 bases. Germline-derived CDR1 and CDR2 are SGHKS and YYEKEE (reference sequence). The length of the CDR3 is 17 residues. After removal of 4 bases from V and 4 bases from J, the junction contained 15 bases not matched to a gene. The CDR3 spells CASSVEAAGQGTYGYTF. The DNA for the CDR3 is TGTGCCAGCAGCGTAGAAGCTGCTGGACAGGGAACCTATGGCTACACCTTC.

This chain uses TRBV6-4 with TRBJ2-1; tentative D call: TRBD1 (5 bases). From germline, CDR1 is MRHNA and CDR2 SNTAGT. This CDR3 is built from 15 residues. V gave up 2 bases and J gave up 0 bases, with 8 bases separating them. CDR3 amino acids: CASSDGHSSYNEQFF. In DNA, the CDR3 is TGTGCCAGCAGTGACGGACACAGCTCCTACAATGAGCAGTTCTTC.

The rearrangement links TRBV6-1 to TRBJ2-7, with 7 bases identical to TRBD1. Trimming cost V 6 bases and J 2 bases; bases outside gene matches: 10. Germline assignment: CDR1 MNHNS and CDR2 SASEGT. The CDR3 spans 15 residues. The CDR3 sequence: CASSPTGTNPYEQYF. The CDR3 DNA reads as TGTGCCAGCAGCCCGACAGGGACCAACCCCTACGAGCAGTACTTC.

The chain has TRBV6-5 and TRBJ2-5, with a weak D call TRBD2 (6 bases). Trimming took off 0 bases at V and 4 bases at J, with 12 bases between the two ends. This CDR3 contains 15 residues. Germline V gene lookup returns CDR1 MNHEY and CDR2 SVGAGI. DNA of the CDR3: TGTGCCAGCAGTTACTCCGGGACTCCCGGAGAGACCCAGTACTTC. Its translation is CASSYSGTPGETQYF.

This clonotype came up many times. The junction differs from germline at one of its ends, possibly a read error. The V gene is TRBV4-1, the J gene TRBJ2-7; 10 positions match TRBD2. The CDR3 is made up of 16 amino acids. Germline V CDR1 and CDR2: MGHRA, YSYEKL. CDR3 region: CANSQDSRLAGVEQYF. In DNA, the CDR3 is TGCGCCAACAGCCAAGATAGTCGTCTAGCGGGAGTCGAGCAGTACTTC.

This chain connects TRBV11-1 to TRBJ1-5, with 9 bases identical to TRBD1. Germline trimming cut 3 bases from V and 6 bases from J; bases unmatched to any gene: 15. Germline assignment: CDR1 SGHAT and CDR2 FQDESV (reference sequence). The CDR3 loop spans 18 amino acids. The CDR3 nucleotides are TGTGCCAGCAGCTTCTTACCACCTACAGGGGGCCGTTTTCAGCCCCAGCATTTT. This gives the protein CASSFLPPTGGRFQPQHF.

As to this clonotype: Relative to the germline gene, one junction end is altered; a read error may explain this. This chain uses TRBV28 with TRBJ2-5; TRBD2 aligns across 7 bases. The germline CDR1 and CDR2 sequences are MDHEN and SYDVKM. The CDR3 is 13 residues long. The CDR3 DNA is TGTGCCAGCAGCCGCCCTGTCGCGGGAGAGGGACGTTTC. It yields the protein CASSRPVAGEGRF.

The V and J genes are TRBV6-6 and TRBJ2-7, with D unclear. CDR1 is MNHNY, CDR2 SVGAGI, per germline (reference sequence). Trimming removed 2 bases at V and 6 bases at J, with 11 bases between. The CDR3 covers 13 residues. For the CDR3, the DNA is TGTGCCAGCAGTTACATCGAACGGCTCGAGCAGTACTTC. The encoded protein is CASSYIERLEQYF.

Ten or more counts support this clonotype. The genes are TRBV2 and TRBJ2-7; D unclear. Between the trimmed V and J ends, which lost 2 bases and 7 bases, there was a span of 30 bases. Germline CDR1 and CDR2: SNHLY and FYNNEI. The CDR3 extends over 19 amino acids. CDR3 bases: TGTGCCAGCAGTGAACCGCAGGACCCGAGCCTACCTATCCTCCTTGAGCAGTACTTC. Encoded protein: CASSEPQDPSLPILLEQYF.

The rearrangement uses TRBV11-1 and TRBJ2-3; D possibly corresponds to TRBD1 (7 bases). Germline CDR1 and CDR2: SGHAT and FQDESV (reference sequence). The CDR3 totals 20 residues. Deletions cut 2 bases from V and 0 bases from J, with 24 bases between. CDR3 sequence (DNA): TGTGCCAGCAGCTTACTGAGAGGGGGCTTGACTAGATCTAGCACAGATACGCAGTATTTT. It translates to CASSLLRGGLTRSSTDTQYF.

This rearrangement joins TRBV11-3 to TRBJ2-1, with 11 nucleotides matching TRBD2. This CDR3 contains 17 residues. CDR1 and CDR2 from the germline V gene are SGHNT and YENEEA. The trim removed 2 bases at V and 3 bases at J, leaving 6 bases unmatched. The CDR3 DNA reads as TGTGCCAGCAGCTTAACTAGCGGGAGTAGTGGCTACAATGAGCAGTTCTTC. Translated, it gives CASSLTSGSSGYNEQFF.

In DNA, the CDR3 is TGCGCCAGCACCCCGAAGACAGGAATGGGCTACACCTTC. As protein: CASTPKTGMGYTF. The chain uses TRBV5-1 and TRBJ1-2; the D gene is possibly TRBD1 (6 bases). The CDR3 runs to 13 residues. Deletions cut 6 bases from V and 8 bases from J, with 17 bases between. The germline CDR1 and CDR2 sequences are SGHRS and YFSETQ.

V and J are TRBV7-9 and TRBJ2-1; possible D gene TRBD2, 5 bases. Germline V gene sequence: CDR1 SEHNR, CDR2 FQNEAQ (reference sequence). Trimming shortened V by 0 bases and J by 8 bases, and 14 bases separated the two germline ends. The CDR3 contains 15 residues. The CDR3: CASSLAALVTDEQFF. The DNA of the CDR3 is TGTGCCAGCAGCTTAGCGGCACTAGTAACCGATGAGCAGTTCTTC.

This clonotype was counted at least ten times. The chain is built from TRBV29-1 and TRBJ2-3; D is ambiguous. The CDR3 loop spans 16 amino acids. Germline lookup yields CDR1 SQVTM and CDR2 ANQGSEA. Trimming took 0 bases from V and 0 from J, leaving 13 bases between them. CDR3 DNA sequence: TGCAGCGTTGAAGACCTACACCATTTTAGCACAGATACGCAGTATTTT. It codes for CSVEDLHHFSTDTQYF.

The rearrangement joins TRBV6-4 to TRBJ2-3; D tentatively fits TRBD1 or TRBD2 (5 bases each). Germline values: CDR1 MRHNA, CDR2 SNTAGT. V was trimmed by 3 bases and J by 4 bases, leaving 11 bases between them. The CDR3 consists of 14 residues. CDR3 DNA: TGTGCCAGCAGTGAGCAGGGAGAGCCAGATACGCAGTATTTT. This codes for CASSEQGEPDTQYF.

This clonotype occurred a few times. The chain combines TRBV6-2 or TRBV6-3 with TRBJ2-7, with 8 nucleotides matching TRBD2. This CDR3 is built from 15 residues. CDR1 is MNHEY and CDR2 is SVGEGT in the germline V gene. With 2 bases clipped from V and 4 bases from J, the junction kept 7 bases outside the gene matches. Written as DNA, the CDR3 is TGTGCCAGCAGTTACCAAAACAGCGGGAGTTACGAGCAGTACTTC. Residues: CASSYQNSGSYEQYF.

This clonotype was detected only a few times. The V gene is TRBV18, the J gene TRBJ1-2; D is ambiguous. CDR1 is KGHSH, CDR2 LQKENI, per germline. The CDR3 loop spans 14 amino acids. The V end lost 5 bases, the J end lost 4 bases, and 14 bases lay between the germline ends. Here the CDR3 reads CASSGEDGVYGYTF. CDR3 bases: TGTGCCAGCTCAGGCGAGGACGGAGTCTATGGCTACACCTTC. Drawing the rest from reference TRBV18 and TRBJ1-2, the complete variable domain is NAGVMQNPRHLVRRRGQEARLRCSPMKGHSHVYWYRQLPEEGLKFMVYLQKENIIDESGMPKERFSAEFPKEGPSILRIQQVVRGDSAAYFCASSGEDGVYGYTFGSGTRLTVV.

This clonotype appeared many times. The V and J genes are TRBV6-5 and TRBJ2-5; 10 bases fit TRBD2. The CDR3 runs 12 residues. The V gene's germline CDR1 is MNHEY and CDR2 SVGAGI. Trimming took 8 bases from V and 5 from J; bases not matched to a gene: 2. The CDR3 bases are TGTGCCAGCGGGGGACTAGCGGAGACCCAGTACTTC. Translated: CASGGLAETQYF.

The CDR3 protein is CASSSVPRLAGENEQFF. In DNA form, the CDR3 reads TGTGCCAGCAGCTCGGTTCCGAGACTAGCGGGGGAGAATGAGCAGTTCTTC. The chain employs TRBV5-4 and TRBJ2-1, with 12 bases lining up with TRBD2. V gave up 3 bases and J gave up 7 bases; unmatched junction bases: 11. The CDR3 loop spans 17 amino acids. Germline V gene sequence: CDR1 SGHNT, CDR2 YYREEE (reference sequence).

The gene calls are TRBV28 and TRBJ2-7; the match to TRBD2 covers 10 bases. The CDR3 sequence is 15 residues long. Germline CDR1 is MDHEN and CDR2 is SYDVKM. V dropped 6 bases and J dropped 4; count of bases not matched to a gene: 9. The CDR3 protein is CASRSPAGGFYEQYF. CDR3 sequence (DNA): TGTGCCAGCAGATCCCCAGCGGGAGGGTTTTACGAGCAGTACTTC.

This clonotype was recorded a few times. The chain uses TRBV7-6 and TRBJ1-4; D gene uncertain. Between the trimmed V and J ends, which lost 2 bases and 0 bases, there was a span of 7 bases. Germline V gene lookup returns CDR1 SGHVS and CDR2 FNYEAQ. CDR3 size: 15 residues. In nucleotides, the CDR3 is TGTGCCAGCAGCTTACTTCAAGCAACTAATGAAAAACTGTTTTTT. This sequence encodes CASSLLQATNEKLFF.

This clonotype has at least ten counts. This chain connects TRBV4-1 to TRBJ2-1; 9 positions agree with TRBD1. This CDR3 contains 18 residues. With V trimmed by 4 bases and J by 7 bases, 17 bases remained unmatched. The germline V gene encodes CDR1 MGHRA and CDR2 YSYEKL. The CDR3 coding sequence is TGCGCCAGCAGCCTCAAGATTATAGGGGGACAGGGTACAAATGAGCAGTTCTTC. This encodes CASSLKIIGGQGTNEQFF.

A few counts support this clonotype. The chain links TRBV7-9 to TRBJ1-4; 7 bases agree with TRBD1. V dropped 5 bases and J dropped 5; count of bases not matched to a gene: 5. The germline gives CDR1 SEHNR, CDR2 FQNEAQ (reference sequence). This CDR3 spans 14 amino acids. Written as DNA, the CDR3 is TGTGCCAGCAGCAACCGGGACAGAAATGAAAAACTGTTTTTT. Protein product: CASSNRDRNEKLFF.

This clonotype appeared many times. The V and J genes are TRBV12-3 or TRBV12-4 and TRBJ1-5; perhaps TRBD1 as D (5 bases). This CDR3 has 12 residues. Between the trimmed V and J ends, which lost 8 bases and 6 bases, there was a span of 11 bases. The CDR3 sequence: CASSVRGQPQHF. CDR3 in DNA: TGTGCCAGCTCCGTAAGGGGTCAGCCCCAGCATTTT.

This clonotype has only a few counts. Here the CDR3 DNA reads TGTGCCAGCAGCCAAGAAGGGGATGCCTCCAAAAACATTCAGTACTTC. It translates to CASSQEGDASKNIQYF. The V call is TRBV3-1, the J call TRBJ2-4; possibly TRBD1 for D (5 bases). The V gene lost 0 bases and the J gene lost 2 bases, with 11 bases spanning the gap. Germline V lookup: CDR1 LGHDT, CDR2 YNNKEL (reference sequence). CDR3 length: 16 amino acids.